This passage covers 13 T cell receptor beta chains from one sample sequenced in a study of cytomegalovirus exposure and HLA in healthy donors. PCR employed 60 Vbeta and 13 Jbeta primers. Repertoires were generated with immunoSEQ multiplex PCR, while TCRdb's copy carries only in-frame clones and drops some. Here the sample spans about 120,000 clones, 70% to 80% being singletons. Sequenced input: PBMCs. These receptors were obtained from a man in his forties or fifties in good health and CMV-seropositive.

The chain recombines TRBV7-2 with TRBJ2-7; weak D call: TRBD2 (6 bases). V was pared by 5 bases and J by 0 bases, with 11 bases between. The CDR3 length is 14 residues. CDR1 and CDR2 (germline): SGHTA, FQGNSA. CDR3 nucleotide sequence: TGTGCCAGCAGCCGGGACGGGAGCTCCTACGAGCAGTACTTC. The encoded protein is CASSRDGSSYEQYF. Supplemented by reference TRBV7-2 and TRBJ2-7, the full variable domain reads GAGVSQSPSNKVTEKGKDVELRCDPISGHTALYWYRQSLGQGLEFLIYFQGNSAPDKSGLPSDRFSAERTGGSVSTLTIQRTQQEDSAVYLCASSRDGSSYEQYFGPGTRLTVT.

This clone was seen more than once but under ten times. The chain carries TRBV2 and TRBJ1-3, with D perhaps TRBD1 (5 bases). Germline values: CDR1 SNHLY, CDR2 FYNNEI. The length of the CDR3 is 17 residues. Trimming shortened V by 8 bases and J by 4 bases, and 24 bases separated the two germline ends. This CDR3 is CASGFIRTLHAGNTIYF. The CDR3 DNA sequence: TGTGCCAGCGGTTTCATTAGGACACTCCACGCAGGAAACACCATATATTTT.

This clone occurred once. V usage is TRBV7-9 and J usage is TRBJ2-3; TRBD2 matches at 8 bases. V dropped 5 bases and J dropped 4; count of bases not matched to a gene: 8. Looked up from germline, CDR1 is SEHNR and CDR2 is FQNEAQ (reference sequence). This CDR3 has 15 residues. The CDR3 loop is CASSVSSGVADTQYF. CDR3 in DNA: TGTGCCAGCAGCGTCAGTAGCGGGGTGGCAGATACGCAGTATTTT.

The J gene is TRBJ2-7, the V gene TRBV5-1; D is possibly TRBD1 (6 bases). Trimming removed 0 bases from V and 4 bases from J, with 11 bases in between. CDR1 and CDR2 from the germline V gene are SGHRS and YFSETQ. The CDR3 length is 14 residues. CDR3 amino acids: CASSLGRGLYEQYF. The CDR3 nucleotides read TGCGCCAGCAGCTTGGGCAGGGGCTTGTACGAGCAGTACTTC.

The gene calls are TRBV28 and TRBJ1-4, with unresolved D. V dropped 7 bases and J dropped 5 bases, with 14 bases sitting between them. CDR1 and CDR2 from the germline V gene are MDHEN and SYDVKM. The CDR3 is made up of 14 amino acids. The CDR3 loop reads CASKGSRNNEKLFF. The CDR3 bases are TGTGCCAGCAAAGGGAGCCGGAACAATGAAAAACTGTTTTTT.

In nucleotides, the CDR3 is TGTGCCAGCTCCCCCACTAGCGGGAGCGGGACCGGGGAGCTGTTTTTT. Protein product: CASSPTSGSGTGELFF. The genes are TRBV18 and TRBJ2-2; TRBD2 matches 11 bases. V lost 6 bases to trimming and J lost 5 bases; unmatched junction nucleotides: 8. CDR1 and CDR2 from the germline V gene are KGHSH and LQKENI. The CDR3 consists of 16 residues.

The V call is TRBV6-5, the J call TRBJ1-1, with D possibly TRBD1 on 5 matching bases. V lost 2 bases and J lost 4, with 8 bases in between. CDR3 length equals 13 residues. Germline CDR1 is MNHEY and CDR2 is SVGAGI. The CDR3 DNA is TGTGCCAGCAGTTACATGGGGGGCACTGAAGCTTTCTTT. The encoded protein is CASSYMGGTEAFF.

V gene TRBV4-1 combines with J gene TRBJ2-1; 11 nucleotides align to TRBD2. V was clipped by 3 bases and J by 7 bases; unmatched bases: 5. This CDR3 region has 15 residues. Germline CDR1 MGHRA, CDR2 YSYEKL. The CDR3 loop is CASSQIAGGPNEQFF. Written as DNA, the CDR3 is TGCGCCAGCAGCCAGATAGCGGGAGGGCCAAATGAGCAGTTCTTC.

The genes are TRBV28 and TRBJ2-2, with TRBD1 matching over 9 bases. The CDR3 consists of 15 residues. Germline V gene data show CDR1 as MDHEN and CDR2 as SYDVKM. The junction had 13 bases not matched to a gene; V was cut back by 10 bases and J by 7 bases. The CDR3 DNA follows: TGTGCCACCTCCCATGGACAGGGGTGGAACGGGGAGCTGTTTTTT. Its translation is CATSHGQGWNGELFF.

The CDR3 reads CASSFISGSITYNEQFF. The CDR3 DNA reads as TGTGCCAGCAGCTTTATAAGCGGGTCAATCACCTACAATGAGCAGTTCTTC. The genes are TRBV7-9 and TRBJ2-1, with TRBD2 as a possible D gene (6 bases). V lost 3 bases and J lost 2, with 17 bases in between. The V gene's germline CDR1 is SEHNR and CDR2 FQNEAQ (reference sequence). CDR3 length: 17 residues.

The chain uses TRBV28 and TRBJ2-3; 13 bases agree with TRBD2. The CDR3 is made up of 20 amino acids. After removal of 4 bases from V and 0 bases from J, the junction contained 13 bases not matched to a gene. Germline V gene sequence: CDR1 MDHEN, CDR2 SYDVKM. The CDR3 DNA reads TGTGCCAGCAGTTCCAGCACATTTGGGACTAGCGGGGTTAGCACAGATACGCAGTATTTT. Protein sequence: CASSSSTFGTSGVSTDTQYF.

The rearrangement links TRBV5-1 to TRBJ2-5; TRBD2 matches 14 bases. Germline assignment: CDR1 SGHRS and CDR2 YFSETQ. The CDR3 spans 17 residues. The V segment lost 2 bases and the J segment 5 bases; nucleotides outside the gene matches: 8. In DNA, the CDR3 is TGCGCCAGCAGCTTAGGTGGGACTAGCGGGAGTGCGGAGACCCAGTACTTC. It translates to CASSLGGTSGSAETQYF.

This clone was counted a few times. The CDR3 sequence is CASSKSDRGEQYF. CDR3 nucleotides: TGTGCCAGCAGCAAAAGCGACAGGGGGGAGCAGTACTTC. The chain has TRBV5-6 and TRBJ2-7; 9 bases agree with TRBD1. Germline loops: CDR1 SGHDT, CDR2 YYEEEE. This CDR3 region has 13 residues. V was pared by 4 bases and J by 7 bases, with 6 bases of the junction left unmatched. Combining the CDR3 with reference TRBV5-6 and TRBJ2-7 gives the whole variable domain DAGVTQSPTHLIKTRGQQVTLRCSPKSGHDTVSWYQQALGQGPQFIFQYYEEEERQRGNFPDRFSGHQFPNYSSELNVNALLLGDSALYLCASSKSDRGEQYFGPGTRLTVT.